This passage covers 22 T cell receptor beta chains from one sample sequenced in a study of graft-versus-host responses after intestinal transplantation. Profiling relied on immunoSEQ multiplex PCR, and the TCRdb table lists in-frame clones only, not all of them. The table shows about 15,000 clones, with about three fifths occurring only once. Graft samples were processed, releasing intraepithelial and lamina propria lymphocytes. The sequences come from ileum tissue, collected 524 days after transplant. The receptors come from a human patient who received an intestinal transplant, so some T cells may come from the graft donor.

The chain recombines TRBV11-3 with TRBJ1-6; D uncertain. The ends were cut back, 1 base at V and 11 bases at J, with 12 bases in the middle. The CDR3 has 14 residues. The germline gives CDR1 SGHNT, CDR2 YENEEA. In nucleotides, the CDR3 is TGTGCCAGCAGCTTAGTTCCCCGCGAGGCACCCCTCCACTTT. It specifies CASSLVPREAPLHF.

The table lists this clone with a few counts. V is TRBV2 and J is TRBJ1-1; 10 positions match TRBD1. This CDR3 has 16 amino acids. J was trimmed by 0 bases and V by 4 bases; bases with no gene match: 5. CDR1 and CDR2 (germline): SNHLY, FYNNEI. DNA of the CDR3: TGTGCCAGCAGTGGCAGACAGGGGGCTTTGAACACTGAAGCTTTCTTT. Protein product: CASSGRQGALNTEAFF.

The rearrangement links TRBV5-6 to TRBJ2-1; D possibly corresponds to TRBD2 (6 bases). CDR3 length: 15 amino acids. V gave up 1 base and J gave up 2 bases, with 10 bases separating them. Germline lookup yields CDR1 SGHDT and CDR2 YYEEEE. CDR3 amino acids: CASSLYGGPYNEQFF. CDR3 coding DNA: TGTGCCAGCAGCTTGTACGGGGGACCCTACAATGAGCAGTTCTTC.

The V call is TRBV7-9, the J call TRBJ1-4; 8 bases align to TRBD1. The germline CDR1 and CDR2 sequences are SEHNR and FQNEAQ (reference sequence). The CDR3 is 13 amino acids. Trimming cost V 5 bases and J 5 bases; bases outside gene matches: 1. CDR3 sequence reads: CASSRTGNEKLFF. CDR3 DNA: TGTGCCAGCAGCCGGACAGGGAATGAAAAACTGTTTTTT.

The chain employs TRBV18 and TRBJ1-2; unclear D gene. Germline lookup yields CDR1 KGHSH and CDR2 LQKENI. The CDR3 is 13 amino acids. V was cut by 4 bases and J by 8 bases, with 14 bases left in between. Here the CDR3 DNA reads TGTGCCAGCTCACTAGGCGACATCAGGGGCTACACCTTC. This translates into CASSLGDIRGYTF.

As DNA, the CDR3 is TGTGCCAGCAGCCGAGGGACAGGGTGGTCCTACGAGCAGTACTTC. This gives the protein CASSRGTGWSYEQYF. The genes are TRBV14 and TRBJ2-7; 9 nucleotides match TRBD1. The germline gives CDR1 SGHDN, CDR2 FVKESK. The ends lost 4 bases at V and 1 base at J; junction bases unmatched: 5. The CDR3 length is 15 residues.

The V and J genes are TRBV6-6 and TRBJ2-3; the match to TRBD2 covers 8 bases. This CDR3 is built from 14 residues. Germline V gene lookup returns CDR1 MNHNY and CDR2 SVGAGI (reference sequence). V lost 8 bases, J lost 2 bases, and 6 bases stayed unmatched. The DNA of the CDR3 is TGTGCCAGCCTTGGCGGGGGGCCCACAGATACGCAGTATTTT. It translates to CASLGGGPTDTQYF.

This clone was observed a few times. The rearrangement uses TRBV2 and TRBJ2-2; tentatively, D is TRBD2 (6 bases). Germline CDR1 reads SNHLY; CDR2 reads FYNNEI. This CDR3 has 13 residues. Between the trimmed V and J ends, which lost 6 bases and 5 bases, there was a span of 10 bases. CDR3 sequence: CASSGGRTGELFF. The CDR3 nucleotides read TGTGCCAGCAGCGGGGGACGTACCGGGGAGCTGTTTTTT. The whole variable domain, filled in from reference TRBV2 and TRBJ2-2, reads EPEVTQTPSHQVTQMGQEVILRCVPISNHLYFYWYRQILGQKVEFLVSFYNNEISEKSEIFDDQFSVERPDGSNFTLKIRSTKLEDSAMYFCASSGGRTGELFFGEGSRLTVL.

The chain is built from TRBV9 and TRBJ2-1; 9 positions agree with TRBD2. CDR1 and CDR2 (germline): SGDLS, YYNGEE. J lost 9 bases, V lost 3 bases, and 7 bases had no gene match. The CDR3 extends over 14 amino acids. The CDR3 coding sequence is TGTGCCAGCAGCGGACCGGGACTAGCATCTGAGCAGTTCTTC. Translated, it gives CASSGPGLASEQFF. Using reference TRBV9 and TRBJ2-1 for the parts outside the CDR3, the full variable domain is DSGVTQTPKHLITATGQRVTLRCSPRSGDLSVYWYQQSLDQGLQFLIQYYNGEERAKGNILERFSAQQFPDLHSELNLSSLELGDSALYFCASSGPGLASEQFFGPGTRLTVL.

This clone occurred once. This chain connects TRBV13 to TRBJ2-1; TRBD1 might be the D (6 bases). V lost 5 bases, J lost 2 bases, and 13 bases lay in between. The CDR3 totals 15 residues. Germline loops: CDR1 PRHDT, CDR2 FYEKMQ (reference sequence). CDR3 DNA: TGTGCCAGCAGCCAAAACAGGGCGACCTACAATGAGCAGTTCTTC. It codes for CASSQNRATYNEQFF.

The CDR3 region has the DNA TGCGCCAGCAGCATCAGACTAGCGGACACAGATACGCAGTATTTT. Its protein is CASSIRLADTDTQYF. The chain has TRBV5-1 and TRBJ2-3, with 9 bases matching TRBD2. This CDR3 has 15 amino acids. Trimming at V came to 4 bases and at J to 2 bases, leaving 5 bases not matched to a gene. Per the germline V gene, CDR1 is SGHRS and CDR2 is YFSETQ.

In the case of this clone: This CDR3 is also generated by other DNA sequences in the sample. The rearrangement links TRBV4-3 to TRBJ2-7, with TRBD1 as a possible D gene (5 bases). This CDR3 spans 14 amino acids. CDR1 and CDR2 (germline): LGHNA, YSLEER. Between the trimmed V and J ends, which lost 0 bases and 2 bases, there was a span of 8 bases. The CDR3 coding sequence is TGCGCCAGCAGCCAAGATTTAGGGGCCTACGAGCAGTACTTC. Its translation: CASSQDLGAYEQYF.

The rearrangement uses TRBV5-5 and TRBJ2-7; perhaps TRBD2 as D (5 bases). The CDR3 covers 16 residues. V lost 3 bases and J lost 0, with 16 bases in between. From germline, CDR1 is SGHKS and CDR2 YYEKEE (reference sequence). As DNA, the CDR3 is TGTGCCAGCAGCTCTCACGGAACGGGGAGCTCCTACGAGCAGTACTTC. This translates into CASSSHGTGSSYEQYF.

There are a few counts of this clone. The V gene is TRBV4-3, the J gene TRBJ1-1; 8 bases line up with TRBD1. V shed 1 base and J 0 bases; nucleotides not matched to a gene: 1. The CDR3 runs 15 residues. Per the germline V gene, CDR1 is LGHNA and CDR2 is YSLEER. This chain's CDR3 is CASSQGTGLNTEAFF. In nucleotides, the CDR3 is TGCGCCAGCAGCCAAGGGACAGGGTTGAACACTGAAGCTTTCTTT.

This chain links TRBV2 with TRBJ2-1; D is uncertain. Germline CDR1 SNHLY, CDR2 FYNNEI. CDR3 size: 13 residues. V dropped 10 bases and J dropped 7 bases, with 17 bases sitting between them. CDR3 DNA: TGTGCCACCCCTACGGGTACTTTTAATGAGCAGTTCTTC. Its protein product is CATPTGTFNEQFF. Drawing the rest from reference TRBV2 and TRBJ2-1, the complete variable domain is EPEVTQTPSHQVTQMGQEVILRCVPISNHLYFYWYRQILGQKVEFLVSFYNNEISEKSEIFDDQFSVERPDGSNFTLKIRSTKLEDSAMYFCATPTGTFNEQFFGPGTRLTVL.

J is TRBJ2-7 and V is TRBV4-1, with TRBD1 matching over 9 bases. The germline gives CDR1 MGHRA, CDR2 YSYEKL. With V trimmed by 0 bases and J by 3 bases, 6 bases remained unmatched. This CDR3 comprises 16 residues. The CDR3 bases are TGCGCCAGCAGCCAAGATCAAGGGACAGGGCTCTACGAGCAGTACTTC. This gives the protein CASSQDQGTGLYEQYF.

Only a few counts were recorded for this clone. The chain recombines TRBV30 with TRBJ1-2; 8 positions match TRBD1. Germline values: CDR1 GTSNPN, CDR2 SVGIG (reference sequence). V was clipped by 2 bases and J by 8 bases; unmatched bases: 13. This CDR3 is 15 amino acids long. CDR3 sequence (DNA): TGTGCCTGGAGTAGAAGCGCAGGGGGCACTTGGGGCTACACCTTC. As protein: CAWSRSAGGTWGYTF.

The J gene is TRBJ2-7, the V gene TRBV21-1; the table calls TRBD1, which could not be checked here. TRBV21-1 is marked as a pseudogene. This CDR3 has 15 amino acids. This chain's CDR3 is CASNRGQGVSYEQYF. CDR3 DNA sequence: TGTGCCAGTAACCGCGGACAGGGTGTCTCCTACGAGCAGTACTTC.

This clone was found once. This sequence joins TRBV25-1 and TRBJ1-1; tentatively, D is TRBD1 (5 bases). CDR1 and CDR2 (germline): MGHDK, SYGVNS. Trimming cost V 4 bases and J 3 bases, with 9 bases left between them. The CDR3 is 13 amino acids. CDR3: CASSGQTYTEAFF. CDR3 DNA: TGTGCCAGCAGTGGACAGACGTACACTGAAGCTTTCTTT.

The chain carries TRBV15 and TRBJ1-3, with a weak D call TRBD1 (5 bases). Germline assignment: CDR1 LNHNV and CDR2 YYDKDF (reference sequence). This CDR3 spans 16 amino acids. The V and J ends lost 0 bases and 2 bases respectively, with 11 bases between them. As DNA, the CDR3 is TGTGCCACCAGCAGAGATCGCGGGGGACCTGGAAACACCATATATTTT. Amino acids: CATSRDRGGPGNTIYF.

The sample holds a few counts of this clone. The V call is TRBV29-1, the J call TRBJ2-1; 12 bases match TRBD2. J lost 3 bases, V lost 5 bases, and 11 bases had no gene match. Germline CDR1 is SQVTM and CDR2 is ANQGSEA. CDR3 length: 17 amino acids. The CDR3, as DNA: TGCAGCGTTCTCTCTAGGGCTAGCGGGGGGGGCTACAATGAGCAGTTCTTC. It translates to CSVLSRASGGGYNEQFF.

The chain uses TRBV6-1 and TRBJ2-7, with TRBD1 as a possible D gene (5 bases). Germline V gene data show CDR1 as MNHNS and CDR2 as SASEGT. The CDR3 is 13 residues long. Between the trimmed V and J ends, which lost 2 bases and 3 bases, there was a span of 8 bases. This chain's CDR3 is CASSEKTDYEQYF. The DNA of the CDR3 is TGTGCCAGCAGTGAAAAGACAGACTACGAGCAGTACTTC.